This T cell receptor beta chain was recovered during a study of T cell repertoires in cytomegalovirus infection. About the research overall: An indication of both CMV infection and matching HLA type came from public TCR beta signatures. Study results and caveats: Frequencies of public TCR beta families were cumulated, and this identified carriers of CMV plus the relevant HLA.

TCRdb fed the reads into MiXCR, producing one record per CDR3 protein. The sample contains hundreds of thousands of distinct CDR3 sequences, approximately 32% of which appear only once. Comments on this clonotype: Antigen unknown.

The germline gives CDR1 SEHNR, CDR2 FQNEAQ (reference sequence). This CDR3 has 13 amino acids. The V end lost 5 bases, the J end lost 9 bases, and 11 bases lay between the germline ends. The chain employs TRBV7-9 and TRBJ2-6, with D unclear. Sequenced material: cultured PBMCs, taken from culture after CMV antigen stimulation. This TCR was recovered from a human donor in good health (CMV status not recorded). Some clones in this sample may be carry-over from other donors' samples. The CDR3 here is CASSATNLNVLTF. CDR3 coding DNA: TGTGCCAGCAGCGCCACCAACCTCAACGTCCTGACTTTC.